This T cell receptor beta chain was found in a study of T-cell memory formation after mild COVID-19. Study-wide points: Most CD4+ clones that shrank were in CM and EM, while CD8+ ones turned up in EMRA.

There are 13 residues in the CDR3. Germline V gives CDR1 SQVTM, CDR2 ANQGSEA. Unmatched junction bases numbered 4, after V lost 7 bases and J lost 3 bases. The 5'RACE method, run with constant-segment primers, produced TCR alpha and TCR beta cDNA libraries (carrying sample barcodes and UMIs). MiXCR was run by TCRdb on the 5' RACE reads, yielding one entry per CDR3 protein. The sample holds over 250,000 distinct CDR3 sequences, less than 20% seen once. This clonotype appeared a few times. What it binds is unknown. The V call is TRBV29-1, the J call TRBJ2-2, with 8 bases that match TRBD2. The specimen sequenced was PBMCs or a T cell subset sorted from them (not recorded which). This receptor was identified in a man younger than 35 who had mild COVID-19 (a few samples of this study predate the infection). Cell type and time point are not known. The CDR3 protein is CSARGADTGELFF. The CDR3 DNA reads TGCAGCGCGCGGGGGGCCGACACCGGGGAGCTGTTTTTT.